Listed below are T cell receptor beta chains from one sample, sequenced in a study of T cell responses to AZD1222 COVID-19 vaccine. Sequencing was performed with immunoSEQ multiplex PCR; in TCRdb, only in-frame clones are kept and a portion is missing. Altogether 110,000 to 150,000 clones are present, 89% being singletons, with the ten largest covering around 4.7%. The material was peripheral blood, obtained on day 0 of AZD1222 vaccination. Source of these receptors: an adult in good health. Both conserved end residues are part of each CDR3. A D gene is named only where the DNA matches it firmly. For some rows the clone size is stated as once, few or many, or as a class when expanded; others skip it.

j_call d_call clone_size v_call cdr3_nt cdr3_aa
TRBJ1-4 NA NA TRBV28 TGTGCCAGCAGCCCATGGCAGGGGTGGGATTATGAAAAACTGTTTTTT CASSPWQGWDYEKLFF
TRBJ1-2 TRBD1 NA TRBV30 TGTGCCTGGAGTTATCCAGGGGGCCATGGCTACACCTTC CAWSYPGGHGYTF
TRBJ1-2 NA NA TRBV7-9 TGTGCCAGCAGCCGTCTCCCCCGCTATGGCTACACCTTC CASSRLPRYGYTF
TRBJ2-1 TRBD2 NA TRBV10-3 TGTGCCATCAAGGCGGGAGGCTGGGGATTGAATGAGCAGTTCTTC CAIKAGGWGLNEQFF
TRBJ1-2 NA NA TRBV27 TGTGCCAGCAGTTTAAAGGTCCCTAACTATGGCTACACCTTC CASSLKVPNYGYTF
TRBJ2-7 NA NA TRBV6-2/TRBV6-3 TGTGCCAGCAGTTACGCCCCATTTAACCTGGGGGGCTCCCCCTACGAGCAGTACTTC CASSYAPFNLGGSPYEQYF
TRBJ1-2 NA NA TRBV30 TGTGCCCTCGAACGCGGCTATGGCTACACCTTC CALERGYGYTF
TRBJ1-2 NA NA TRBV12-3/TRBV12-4 TGTGCCAGCAGTTTGGGGGGTCCCTATGGCTACACCTTC CASSLGGPYGYTF
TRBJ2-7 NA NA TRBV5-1 TGCGCCAGCAGCTCCCACGAGGGGAGCTACGAGCAGTACTTC CASSSHEGSYEQYF
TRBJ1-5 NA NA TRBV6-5 TGTGCCAGCAGTTACGGGCCAGGGGGCAATCAGCCCCAGCATTTT CASSYGPGGNQPQHF
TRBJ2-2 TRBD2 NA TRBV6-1 TGTGCCAGCAGTGAATTAGCGGGAGATCGGACCGGGGAGCTGTTTTTT CASSELAGDRTGELFF
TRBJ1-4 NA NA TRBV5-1 TGCGCCAGTAGAGACAGCGGCTTAACCGAAAAACTGTTTTTT CASRDSGLTEKLFF
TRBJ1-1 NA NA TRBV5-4 TGTGCCAGCAGCTTGGAGGGGATAGGGGCTTTCTTT CASSLEGIGAFF
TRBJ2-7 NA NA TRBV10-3 TGTGCCATCAGTGAGTTCAACTACGAGCAGTACTTC CAISEFNYEQYF
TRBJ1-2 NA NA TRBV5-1 TGCGCCAGCAGCTCTCCGGGAGGCAAAGGTGGCTACACCTTC CASSSPGGKGGYTF
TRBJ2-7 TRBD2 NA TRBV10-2 TGCGCCAGCATAGAACTAGCGGGGGCCTACGAGCAGTACTTC CASIELAGAYEQYF
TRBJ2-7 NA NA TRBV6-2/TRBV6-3 TGTGCCAGCAGTTACCGGGGTTCCTACGAGCAGTACTTC CASSYRGSYEQYF
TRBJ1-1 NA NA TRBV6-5 TGTGCCAGCGCCCCAGGGATGAACACTGAAGCTTTCTTT CASAPGMNTEAFF
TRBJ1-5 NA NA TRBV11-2 TGTGCCAGCAGCTTAGGAATCGGGCAGCCCCAGCATTTT CASSLGIGQPQHF
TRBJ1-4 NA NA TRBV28 TGTGCCAGCAGTTTACCTGGACGAGCGAGAGGTGAAAAACTGTTTTTT CASSLPGRARGEKLFF
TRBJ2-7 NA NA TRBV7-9 TGTGCCAGCAGCCCTAGGCCCAGCTCCTACGAGCAGTACTTC CASSPRPSSYEQYF
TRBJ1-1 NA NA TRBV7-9 TGTGCCAGCAGCTTGTCAAACGGGAACACTGAAGCTTTCTTT CASSLSNGNTEAFF
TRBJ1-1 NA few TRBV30 TGTGCCTGGAAGAGGACCGCGGTTGAAGCTTTCTTT CAWKRTAVEAFF
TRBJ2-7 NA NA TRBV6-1 TGTGCCAGCAGTGACGACGGTGGTGGGGAGCAGTACTTC CASSDDGGGEQYF
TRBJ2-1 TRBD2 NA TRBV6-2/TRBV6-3 TGTGCCAGCAGCCCACGGACTAGCGGGGGGGTAAGTGAGCAGTTCTTC CASSPRTSGGVSEQFF
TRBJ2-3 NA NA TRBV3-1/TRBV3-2 TGTGCCAGCAGCCAAGTGGGGGCAGGGAATACAGATACGCAGTATTTT CASSQVGAGNTDTQYF
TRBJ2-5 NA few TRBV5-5 TGTGCCAGCAGCTTGGCTCGGGTCAGGGAGACCCAGTACTTC CASSLARVRETQYF
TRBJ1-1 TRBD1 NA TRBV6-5 TGTGCCAGCAGGCGACAGGGGGCGGGAAACACTGAAGCTTTCTTT CASRRQGAGNTEAFF
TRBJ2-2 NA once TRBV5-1 TGCGCCAGCAGCTTGGCCACCGGGGAGCTGTTTTTT CASSLATGELFF
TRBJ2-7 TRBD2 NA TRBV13 TGTGCCAGCAGCTTTAGGACTAGCGGGAGGTCCTACGAGCAGTACTTC CASSFRTSGRSYEQYF
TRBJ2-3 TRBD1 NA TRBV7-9 TGTGCCAGCAGAAACCGGGACAGGAACAGGACAGATACGCAGTATTTT CASRNRDRNRTDTQYF
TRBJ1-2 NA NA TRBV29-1 TGCAGCTCTATAAACAGGGAAGGCGGCTACACCTTC CSSINREGGYTF
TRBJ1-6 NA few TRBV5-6 TGTGCCAGCAGCTTGAGTGGGAGCTCCTATAATTCACCCCTCCACTTT CASSLSGSSYNSPLHF
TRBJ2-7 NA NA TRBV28 TGTGCCAGCGCCTCGGGACACCTATACGAGCAGTACTTC CASASGHLYEQYF
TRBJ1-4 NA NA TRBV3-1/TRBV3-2 TGTGCCAGCAGCCGCCGGACAGAAAATGAAAAACTGTTTTTT CASSRRTENEKLFF
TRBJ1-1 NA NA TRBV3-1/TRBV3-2 TGTGCCAGCAGCCAAAGGGTGACTGAAGCTTTCTTT CASSQRVTEAFF
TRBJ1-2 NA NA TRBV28 TGTGCCAGCAGGTCAACCGGGACGGCATACACCTTC CASRSTGTAYTF
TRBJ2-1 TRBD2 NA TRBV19 TGTGCCAGTAGTTGGCGGGAGTATACGGATGAGCAGTTCTTC CASSWREYTDEQFF
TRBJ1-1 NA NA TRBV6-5 TGTGCCAGCAGTTACGTTACGGGGAGGACTGAAGCTTTCTTT CASSYVTGRTEAFF
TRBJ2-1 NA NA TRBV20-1 TGCAGTGCTAGCTTTGCTGAGCAGTTCTTC CSASFAEQFF
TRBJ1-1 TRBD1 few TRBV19 TGTGCCAGTAGTGGACGGACAGGGGTCACTGAAGCTTTCTTT CASSGRTGVTEAFF
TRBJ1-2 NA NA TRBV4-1 TGCGCCAGCAGCCAAGTTAGCGGGGGACCGACTAACTATGGCTACACCTTC CASSQVSGGPTNYGYTF
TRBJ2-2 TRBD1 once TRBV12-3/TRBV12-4 TGTGCCAGCAGACAGGGGGCCGGGGAGCTGTTTTTT CASRQGAGELFF
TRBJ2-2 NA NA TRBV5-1 TGCGCCACAACCCAGGAACCCCCCCACCCGAACACCGGGGAGCTGTTTTTT CATTQEPPHPNTGELFF
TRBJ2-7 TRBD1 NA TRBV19 TGTGCCAGTAGAGGCCGGGACAGAGAGTACGAGCAGTACTTC CASRGRDREYEQYF
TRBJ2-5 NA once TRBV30 TGTGCCTGGAGTGTAGGCCCGGCTCTTGCGGAGACCCAGTACTTC CAWSVGPALAETQYF
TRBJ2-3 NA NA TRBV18 TGTGCCAGCTCACCACAGGGACCAACAGATACGCAGTATTTT CASSPQGPTDTQYF
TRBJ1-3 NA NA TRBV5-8 TGTGCCAGCAGCTTCCGGGGCAGATCCTCTGGAAACACCATATATTTT CASSFRGRSSGNTIYF
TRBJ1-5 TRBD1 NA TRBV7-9 TGTGCCAGCAGCTCACAGGGGAGCAATCAGCCCCAGCATTTT CASSSQGSNQPQHF
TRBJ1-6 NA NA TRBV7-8 TGTGCCAGCAGCTTACCCCCGGGCGCAGCAAGTAGCTCCTATAATTCACCCCTCCACTTT CASSLPPGAASSSYNSPLHF
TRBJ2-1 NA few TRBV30 TGTGCCTGGAGTGACCCCCCTAGCAATGAGCAGTTCTTC CAWSDPPSNEQFF
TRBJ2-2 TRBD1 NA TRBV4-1 TGCGCCAGCAGCCGGGAAGGGTCCCAGGGGGACATCGGGGAGCTGTTTTTT CASSREGSQGDIGELFF
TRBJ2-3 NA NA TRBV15 TGTGCCACCAGCAGAATTAACACAGATACGCAGTATTTT CATSRINTDTQYF
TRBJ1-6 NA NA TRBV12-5 TGTGCTAGTGGTTTGGTCTGGGCGACAGAATATAATTCACCCCTCCACTTT CASGLVWATEYNSPLHF
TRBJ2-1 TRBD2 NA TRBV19 TGTGCCAGTAGTATCTTAGCGGGAGTCGTTACTGAGCAGTTCTTC CASSILAGVVTEQFF
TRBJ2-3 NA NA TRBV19 TGTGCCAGTAGTAGTCAGCTAGGCACAGATACGCAGTATTTT CASSSQLGTDTQYF
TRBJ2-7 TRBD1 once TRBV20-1 TGCAGTGCTAGTGCCTGGGGACAGGGCTCCTACGAGCAGTACTTC CSASAWGQGSYEQYF
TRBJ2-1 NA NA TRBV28 TGTGCCAGCAGTTCCCCGACGGGAGATGAGCAGTTCTTC CASSSPTGDEQFF
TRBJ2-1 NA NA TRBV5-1 TGCGCCAGCGGGCAAGGTTCCTACAATGAGCAGTTCTTC CASGQGSYNEQFF